One T cell receptor beta chain is described in this entry. Antigen specificity is unknown. Single viable CD3+CD4+CD8-CD45RO+ cells were sorted as the memory CD4+ T cells. CD4+ T cells were isolated by positive magnetic selection. CDR1 is MNHNS and CDR2 is SASEGT in the germline V gene. V was cut by 7 bases and J by 6 bases, with 19 bases left in between. This CDR3 has 15 residues. This sample stems from a study of memory CD4+ T cells and cytomegalovirus serostatus. Study-level information: Healthy Belgian adult donors included several CMV-positive and 24 CMV-negative people. Study-level results: CD4+ memory repertoires contained about two fifths of the roughly 160 reported CMV TCRbeta sequences.

Authors' data handling: Out-of-frame sequences were removed, leaving a few million distinct TCRbeta sequences. The data were produced by immunoSEQ multiplex PCR, yet TCRdb's version contains in-frame clones alone and is incomplete. V and J calls and clone size are those listed in that table; D and trimming were worked out from the DNA. The sample gives roughly 50,000 clones, 82% of which show up once; about 0.5% is in the top ten. The V and J genes are TRBV6-1 and TRBJ1-5; possibly TRBD1 for D (6 bases). This receptor was identified in an adult in good health and CMV-seronegative. Some clones in this sample may be carry-over from other donors' samples. The sample was memory CD4+ T cells from blood. In DNA form, the CDR3 reads TGTGCCAGCAACTACGGGGGCAGGGAGCGTCAGCCCCAGCATTTT. Amino acid sequence: CASNYGGRERQPQHF.